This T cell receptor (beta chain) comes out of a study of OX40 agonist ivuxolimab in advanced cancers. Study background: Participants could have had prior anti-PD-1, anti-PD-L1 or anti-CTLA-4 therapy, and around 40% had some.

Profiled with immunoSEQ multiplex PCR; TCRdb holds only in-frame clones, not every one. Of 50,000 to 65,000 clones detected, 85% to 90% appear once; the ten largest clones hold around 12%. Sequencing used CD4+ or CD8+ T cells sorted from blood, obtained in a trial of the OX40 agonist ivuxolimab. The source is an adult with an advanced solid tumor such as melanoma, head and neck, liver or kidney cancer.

CDR3 sequence: CASSNINYEQYF. CDR3 nucleotides: TGTGCCAGCAGCAACATAAACTACGAGCAGTACTTC. This chain links TRBV7-9 with TRBJ2-7; no clear D gene. V was pared by 5 bases and J by 3 bases, with 8 bases between. The length of the CDR3 is 12 residues. Germline CDR1 is SEHNR and CDR2 is FQNEAQ (reference sequence).